Listed below are T cell receptor beta chains from one sample, sequenced in a study of shared clonotypes between healthy human individuals. Sequencing was performed with immunoSEQ multiplex PCR; in TCRdb, only in-frame clones are kept and a portion is missing. Of a few million clones listed, roughly 92% are singletons. Sample: naive CD4+ T cells from PBMCs. The receptors originated from a man between 18 and 35 years old in good health. Some clones in this sample may be carry-over from other donors' samples. The CDR3 runs from the conserved cysteine through the conserved F or W. A D gene is named only where the DNA matches it firmly. Size is omitted from some rows. Given values are once, few, many or a class for expanded clones.

len	abundance	v_gene	d_gene	j_gene	CDR3nt	CDR3aa
15	NA	TRBV4-1	TRBD1	TRBJ1-2	TGCGCCAGCAGCCTCCAGGGGGGCAGGGACTATGGCTACACCTTC	CASSLQGGRDYGYTF
13	NA	TRBV5-1	NA	TRBJ1-1	TGCGCCAGCAGCGGGAGCGGTTTCACTGAAGCTTTCTTT	CASSGSGFTEAFF
13	NA	TRBV7-3	NA	TRBJ2-2	TGTGCCAGCAGCTTACTGGGCACCGGGGAGCTGTTTTTT	CASSLLGTGELFF
16	NA	TRBV5-6	TRBD1	TRBJ2-3	TGTGCCAGCAGTCAAGTGGGACAGGGGTTTACAGATACGCAGTATTTT	CASSQVGQGFTDTQYF
15	NA	TRBV7-9	TRBD2	TRBJ2-5	TGTGCCAGCAGCCCTAGGACTAGCGATGGAGAGACCCAGTACTTC	CASSPRTSDGETQYF
16	NA	TRBV7-8	TRBD2	TRBJ2-1	TGTGCCAGCAGCTTATTCATCCTAGCGGGAGACGGTGAGCAGTTCTTC	CASSLFILAGDGEQFF
14	NA	TRBV7-3	NA	TRBJ2-2	TGTGCCAGCAGCATCACCCCGCTAGACGGGGAGCTGTTTTTT	CASSITPLDGELFF
17	NA	TRBV19	TRBD1	TRBJ1-5	TGTGCCAGTAGTAACCGGGACAGGGGGCGCGGGAGCCAGCCCCAGCATTTT	CASSNRDRGRGSQPQHF
15	NA	TRBV4-1	NA	TRBJ2-3	TGCGCCAGCAGCCAAGATCAGGGCCTGGGAGATACGCAGTATTTT	CASSQDQGLGDTQYF
15	NA	TRBV7-2	NA	TRBJ2-2	TGTGCCAGCAGCTTAGTGGGTGGGAACACCGGGGAGCTGTTTTTT	CASSLVGGNTGELFF
11	NA	TRBV28	TRBD1	TRBJ1-2	TGTGCCAGCAGTCGGACAGGCTGGAAGTCATTC	CASSRTGWKSF
15	NA	TRBV19	NA	TRBJ1-1	TGTGCCAGTAGTATTGTTGGGGATGTGAACACTGAAGCTTTCTTT	CASSIVGDVNTEAFF
13	NA	TRBV2	NA	TRBJ1-1	TGTGCCAGCACTCTCGCGGGGGGAACTGAAGCTTTCTTT	CASTLAGGTEAFF
13	NA	TRBV15	NA	TRBJ1-2	TGTGCCACCAGCACCGACAGATCCTATGGCTACACCTTC	CATSTDRSYGYTF
15	NA	TRBV11-1	TRBD1	TRBJ2-3	TGTGCCAGCAGCCGGACAGGGGGTAGGACAGATACGCAGTATTTT	CASSRTGGRTDTQYF
17	NA	TRBV5-1	TRBD1	TRBJ1-1	TGCGCCAGCAGCGGGACAGGGGCCGCTCTTATGAACACTGAAGCTTTCTTT	CASSGTGAALMNTEAFF
14	NA	TRBV2	NA	TRBJ2-3	TGTGCCAGCAGTGATGACAGAACCACAGATACGCAGTATTTT	CASSDDRTTDTQYF
15	NA	TRBV11-2	NA	TRBJ2-1	TGTGCCAGCATCCGGGGAGGCGGATCCTACAATGAGCAGTTCTTC	CASIRGGGSYNEQFF
14	NA	TRBV30	TRBD1	TRBJ2-7	TGTGCCTGGAACCGGGACAGGGGTCCCTACGAGCAGTACTTC	CAWNRDRGPYEQYF
13	NA	TRBV9	NA	TRBJ2-5	TGTGCCAGCAGTCTATGGTCGGGGGAGACCCAGTACTTC	CASSLWSGETQYF
17	NA	TRBV19	NA	TRBJ1-5	TGTGCCAGTAGTTCGAAAGCCCCCGGGGGAGGCGATCAGCCCCAGCATTTT	CASSSKAPGGGDQPQHF
12	NA	TRBV10-3	NA	TRBJ2-3	TGTGCCATCAGGTCCACAGTGGATACGCAGTATTTT	CAIRSTVDTQYF
16	NA	TRBV5-1	NA	TRBJ1-4	TGCGCCAGCAGCGCCCGGCCAACAGGTACTAATGAAAAACTGTTTTTT	CASSARPTGTNEKLFF
13	NA	TRBV29-1	NA	TRBJ1-3	TGCAGCGTTGAATTGATCTCTGGAAACACCATATATTTT	CSVELISGNTIYF
15	NA	TRBV2	NA	TRBJ2-1	TGTGCCACCCGAGTCCAACGGGGCTCCTACAATGAGCAGTTCTTC	CATRVQRGSYNEQFF
15	NA	TRBV5-1	NA	TRBJ2-3	TGCGCCAGCAGCTTAGGGGGAGGGCTCACAGATACGCAGTATTTT	CASSLGGGLTDTQYF
17	NA	TRBV7-3	TRBD1	TRBJ2-2	TGTGCCAGCAGCCGAACCCCGGGGACAGGGGGCACCGGGGAGCTGTTTTTT	CASSRTPGTGGTGELFF
17	NA	TRBV5-1	TRBD2	TRBJ2-3	TGCGCCAGCAGCTTGGTTGTAGCGGGAGGGAGAACAGATACGCAGTATTTT	CASSLVVAGGRTDTQYF
15	once	TRBV2	NA	TRBJ2-3	TGTGCCAGCAGGCCTAGGGAGCTCGCCACAGATACGCAGTATTTT	CASRPRELATDTQYF
13	NA	TRBV6-1	NA	TRBJ1-1	TGTGCCAGCAGTGAGGCAGTGAACACTGAAGCTTTCTTT	CASSEAVNTEAFF
14	NA	TRBV7-3	TRBD1	TRBJ1-2	TGTGCCAGCAGCTTCGCGGACAGGGTGGGTGGCTACACCTTC	CASSFADRVGGYTF
12	NA	TRBV5-4	NA	TRBJ2-1	TGTGCCAGCAGCTTGGAATTCAATGAGCAGTTCTTC	CASSLEFNEQFF
16	NA	TRBV18	TRBD1	TRBJ2-7	TGTGCCAGCTCACCCCGACAGGGGGCGGAATTCTACGAGCAGTACTTC	CASSPRQGAEFYEQYF
12	NA	TRBV7-3	NA	TRBJ2-3	TGTGCCAGCAGCCAATCCACAGATACGCAGTATTTT	CASSQSTDTQYF
13	once	TRBV6-6	NA	TRBJ2-7	TGTGCCAGCAGTTACCGGGGCAGCTACGAGCAGTACTTC	CASSYRGSYEQYF
16	NA	TRBV28	NA	TRBJ1-4	TGTGCCAGCAGCCCGGGGGGCTTCCCCACTAATGAAAAACTGTTTTTT	CASSPGGFPTNEKLFF
13	NA	TRBV2	NA	TRBJ2-3	TGTGCCAGCAGTGAGGGCTTAGCAGATACGCAGTATTTT	CASSEGLADTQYF
16	NA	TRBV5-6	NA	TRBJ2-3	TGTGCCAGCAGCTTGGCCCTTGGGGGCGCAGGAGATACGCAGTATTTT	CASSLALGGAGDTQYF
16	NA	TRBV28	NA	TRBJ1-5	TGTGCCAGCAGTGGGAACTCAATCTTTAGCAATCAGCCCCAGCATTTT	CASSGNSIFSNQPQHF
17	NA	TRBV4-1	NA	TRBJ1-5	TGCGCCAGCAGCCAAGGATATAGGCCAGGGATGGATCAGCCCCAGCATTTT	CASSQGYRPGMDQPQHF
15	NA	TRBV5-1	TRBD2	TRBJ2-5	TGCGCCAGCAGCGGGGGACTAGCGGGGCTAAGGGCCCAGTACTTC	CASSGGLAGLRAQYF
12	NA	TRBV28	NA	TRBJ2-1	TGTGCCAGCGGGGGCATTTACAATGAGCAGTTCTTC	CASGGIYNEQFF
13	NA	TRBV7-8	NA	TRBJ2-1	TGTGCCAGCAGCCATGACCCCTACAATGAGCAGTTCTTC	CASSHDPYNEQFF
15	NA	TRBV4-1	TRBD1	TRBJ2-5	TGCGCCAGCAGCCCCCGGGACAGGGGGCGAGAGACCCAGTACTTC	CASSPRDRGRETQYF
14	NA	TRBV30	TRBD1	TRBJ1-5	TGTGCCTGGAGTGTACGACAGGGTGGACAGCCCCAGCATTTT	CAWSVRQGGQPQHF
19	NA	TRBV5-1	TRBD1	TRBJ2-5	TGCGCCAGCAGCTCAAAGCCAATTGCCGGGACAGGGGGGAAAGAGACCCAGTACTTC	CASSSKPIAGTGGKETQYF
14	NA	TRBV7-2	NA	TRBJ2-3	TGTGCCAGTCGGCGGGCTGATCCCACAGATACGCAGTATTTT	CASRRADPTDTQYF
14	NA	TRBV5-6	NA	TRBJ2-7	TGTGCCAGCACTCCGGGACCCATCTCCTACGAGCAGTACTTC	CASTPGPISYEQYF